This entry describes one TCR beta chain. Its antigen is not known. The data stem from a study of cytomegalovirus exposure and HLA in healthy donors. The V end was cut by 2 bases, the J end by 5 bases, with 12 bases between. CDR1 MNHNY and CDR2 SVGAGI come from the germline V gene (reference sequence). The CDR3 has 14 residues. Study observations and caveats: Information on immune exposure was restricted to one variable (CMV serostatus). Overall, approximately 150 TCR beta chains were annotated as cytomegalovirus-associated.

PCR involved 60 Vbeta and 13 Jbeta primers. TCRdb's table, derived via immunoSEQ multiplex PCR, lists solely in-frame clones and lacks some. The data hold about 89,000 clones, with about 85% observed a single time. Unrecorded immune exposures were likely, despite nominal health at sampling. Material: PBMCs. The source is a man between 40 and 49 years old in good health and CMV-seropositive. V is TRBV6-6 and J is TRBJ2-5; no clear D gene. The CDR3 sequence: CASSYGLSSETQYF. DNA for the CDR3: TGTGCCAGCAGTTACGGGCTATCCTCTGAGACCCAGTACTTC.